A single T cell receptor (beta chain) is shown here with its context. What it binds is not known. This entry belongs to a study of shared clonotypes between healthy human individuals. Study details: A couple of female and a few male donors aged 18 to 49 were enrolled.

Points from the study as a whole: Some clonotypes were shared by all four sorted-subset donors, while others were not shared. The non-shared ones had lower generation probabilities than the shared ones.

Under the authors' procedure: Sequence data from immunoSEQ were junction-only and lacked quality scores; consequently, filtering differed. Using immunoSEQ multiplex PCR, the repertoire was profiled, and TCRdb retains in-frame clones only, with some absent. V, J and clone size reflect that table, while D and trimming were determined from the DNA. Altogether around 2.5 million clones are present, 90% to 95% being singletons, with the ten largest covering around 0.4%. Germline V gene lookup returns CDR1 MNHNY and CDR2 SVGAGI (reference sequence). V shed 0 bases, J shed 8 bases, and the junction held 5 bases outside the gene matches. CDR3 length: 14 amino acids.

Sequencing was done on a sample of naive CD4+ T cells from PBMCs. The subset was: CD45RA+ positively selected. This chain links TRBV6-6 with TRBJ1-2; 8 bases match TRBD1. This TCR was recovered from a man younger than 30 in good health. Some clones in this sample may be carry-over from other donors' samples. CDR3 coding DNA: TGTGCCAGCAGTTACTCGCAGGGGGCCACGGGCTACACCTTC. Translated: CASSYSQGATGYTF.